This T cell receptor (beta chain) was retrieved from a study of naive and memory T cell subsets. Whole-study findings and limits: A clonotype means one alpha or beta sequence, not an alpha/beta pair. From naive to CM, EM and EMRA, diversity decreased and Gini increased.

Both TRBC1 and TRBC2 were covered by a beta constant-region primer of two equimolar oligonucleotides. The ligated cDNA underwent four PCR rounds using SP2 and nested alpha and beta constant-region primers. Via MiXCR, TCRdb re-called the UMI-ligation and nested PCR reads, giving one row per CDR3 protein. The sample shows about 82,000 distinct CDR3 sequences, about 9.9% of them seen only once. A remark on this clonotype: The antigen is not known.

Losses at the gene ends were 7 bases for V and 0 bases for J; bases not matched to a gene: 3. The CDR3 totals 14 residues. The V gene's germline CDR1 is WSHSY and CDR2 SAAADI. The TCR comes from a human donor in good health. Sequencing was carried out using naive CD8+ T cells from blood. The chain carries TRBV10-2 and TRBJ2-1, with 7 bases matching TRBD2. This CDR3 reads CASKGTTSYNEQFF. The CDR3 DNA reads as TGCGCCAGCAAGGGGACTACCTCCTACAATGAGCAGTTCTTC.